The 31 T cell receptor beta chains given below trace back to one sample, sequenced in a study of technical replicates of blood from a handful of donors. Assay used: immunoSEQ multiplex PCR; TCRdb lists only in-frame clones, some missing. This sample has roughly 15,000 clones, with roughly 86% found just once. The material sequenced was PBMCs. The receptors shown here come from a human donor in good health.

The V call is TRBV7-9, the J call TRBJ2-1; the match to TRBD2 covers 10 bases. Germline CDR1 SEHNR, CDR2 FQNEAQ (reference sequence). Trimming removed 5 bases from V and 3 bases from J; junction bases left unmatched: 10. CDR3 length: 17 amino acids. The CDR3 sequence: CASSPEEGLADYNEQFF. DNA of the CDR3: TGTGCCAGCAGCCCCGAGGAAGGACTAGCGGACTACAATGAGCAGTTCTTC.

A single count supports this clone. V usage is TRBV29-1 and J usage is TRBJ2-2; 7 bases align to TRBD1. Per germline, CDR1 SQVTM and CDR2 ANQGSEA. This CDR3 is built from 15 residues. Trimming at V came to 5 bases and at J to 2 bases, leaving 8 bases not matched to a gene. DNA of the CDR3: TGCAGCGTTTCTTTGGGGACAGACAACACCGGGGAGCTGTTTTTT. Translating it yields CSVSLGTDNTGELFF.

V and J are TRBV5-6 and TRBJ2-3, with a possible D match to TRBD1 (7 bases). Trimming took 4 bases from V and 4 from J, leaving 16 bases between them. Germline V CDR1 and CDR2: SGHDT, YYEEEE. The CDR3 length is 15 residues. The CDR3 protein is CASSLPGGSSDTQYF. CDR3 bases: TGTGCCAGCAGCCTTCCAGGGGGGAGTTCAGATACGCAGTATTTT.

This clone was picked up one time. The CDR3 DNA reads TGTGCCAGCAGTTTTAGCGGGACAGGGGCAGAGACCCAGTACTTC. Amino acids: CASSFSGTGAETQYF. This chain uses TRBV7-2 with TRBJ2-5, with 10 bases matching TRBD1. The V and J ends lost 6 bases and 4 bases, in that order; junction bases with no gene match: 8. Germline V gene sequence: CDR1 SGHTA, CDR2 FQGNSA. The CDR3 runs 15 residues.

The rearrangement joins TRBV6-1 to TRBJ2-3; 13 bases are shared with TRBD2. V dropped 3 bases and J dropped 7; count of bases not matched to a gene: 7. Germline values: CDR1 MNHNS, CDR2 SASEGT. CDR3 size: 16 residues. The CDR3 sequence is CASSDWTSGRRNTQYF. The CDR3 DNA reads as TGTGCCAGCAGTGACTGGACTAGCGGGAGAAGGAATACGCAGTATTTT.

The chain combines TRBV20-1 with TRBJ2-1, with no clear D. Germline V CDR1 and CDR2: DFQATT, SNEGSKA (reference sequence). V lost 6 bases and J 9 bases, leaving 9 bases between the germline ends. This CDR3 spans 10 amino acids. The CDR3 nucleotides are TGCAGTGCCCACAAAACTGAGCAGTTCTTC. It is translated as CSAHKTEQFF.

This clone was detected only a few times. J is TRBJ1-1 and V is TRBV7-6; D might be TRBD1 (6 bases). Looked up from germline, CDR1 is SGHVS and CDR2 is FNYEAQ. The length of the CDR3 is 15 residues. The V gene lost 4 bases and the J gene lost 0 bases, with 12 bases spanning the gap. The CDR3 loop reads CASSSRTVMNTEAFF. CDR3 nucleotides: TGTGCCAGCAGCTCGCGGACAGTCATGAACACTGAAGCTTTCTTT.

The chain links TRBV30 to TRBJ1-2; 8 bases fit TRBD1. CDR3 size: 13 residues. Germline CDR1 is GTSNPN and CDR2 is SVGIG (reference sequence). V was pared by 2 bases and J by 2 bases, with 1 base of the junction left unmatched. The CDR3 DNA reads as TGTGCCTGGAGTCAGGGGGCGAACTATGGCTACACCTTC. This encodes CAWSQGANYGYTF.

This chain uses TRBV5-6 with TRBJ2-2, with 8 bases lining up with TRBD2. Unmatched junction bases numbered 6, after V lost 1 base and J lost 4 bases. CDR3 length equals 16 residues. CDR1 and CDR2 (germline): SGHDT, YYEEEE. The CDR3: CASSLFPGGGTGELFF. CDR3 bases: TGTGCCAGCAGCTTGTTCCCGGGAGGGGGCACCGGGGAGCTGTTTTTT.

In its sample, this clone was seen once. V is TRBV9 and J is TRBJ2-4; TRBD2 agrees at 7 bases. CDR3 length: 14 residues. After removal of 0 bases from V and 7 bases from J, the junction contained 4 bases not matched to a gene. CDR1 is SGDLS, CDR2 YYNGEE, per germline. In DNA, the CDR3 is TGTGCCAGCAGCGTAGGGGGGGGTACGAACATTCAGTACTTC. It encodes CASSVGGGTNIQYF. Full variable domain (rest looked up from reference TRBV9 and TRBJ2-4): DSGVTQTPKHLITATGQRVTLRCSPRSGDLSVYWYQQSLDQGLQFLIQYYNGEERAKGNILERFSAQQFPDLHSELNLSSLELGDSALYFCASSVGGGTNIQYFGAGTRLSVL.

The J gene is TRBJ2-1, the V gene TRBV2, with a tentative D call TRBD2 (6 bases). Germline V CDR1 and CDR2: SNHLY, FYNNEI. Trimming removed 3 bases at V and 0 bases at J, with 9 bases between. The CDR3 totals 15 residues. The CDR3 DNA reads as TGTGCCAGCAGTGAGGAGACTAGCTCCTACAATGAGCAGTTCTTC. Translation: CASSEETSSYNEQFF.

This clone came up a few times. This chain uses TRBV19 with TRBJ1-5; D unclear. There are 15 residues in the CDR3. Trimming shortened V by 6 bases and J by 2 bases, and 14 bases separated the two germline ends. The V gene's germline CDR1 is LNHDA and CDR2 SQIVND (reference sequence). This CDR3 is CASRARPDGNQPQHF. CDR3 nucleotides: TGTGCCAGTAGGGCCAGGCCGGATGGCAATCAGCCCCAGCATTTT.

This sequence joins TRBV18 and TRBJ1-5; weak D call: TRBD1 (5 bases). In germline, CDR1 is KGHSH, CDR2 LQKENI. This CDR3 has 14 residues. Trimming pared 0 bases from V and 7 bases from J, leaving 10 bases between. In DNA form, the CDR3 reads TGTGCCAGCTCACCACCGGGGGGAGGACAGCCCCAGCATTTT. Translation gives CASSPPGGGQPQHF.

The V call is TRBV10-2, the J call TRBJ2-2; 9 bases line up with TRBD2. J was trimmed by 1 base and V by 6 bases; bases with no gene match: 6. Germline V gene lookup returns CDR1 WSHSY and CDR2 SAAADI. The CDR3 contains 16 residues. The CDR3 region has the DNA TGCGCCAGCAGGGCCGGGACTAGCCTGAACACCGGGGAGCTGTTTTTT. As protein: CASRAGTSLNTGELFF.

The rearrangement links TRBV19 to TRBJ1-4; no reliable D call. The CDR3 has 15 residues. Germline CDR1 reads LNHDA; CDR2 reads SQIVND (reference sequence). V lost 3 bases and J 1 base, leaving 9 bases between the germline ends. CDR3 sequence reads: CASSINGVTNEKLFF. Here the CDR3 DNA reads TGTGCCAGTAGTATTAACGGAGTAACTAATGAAAAACTGTTTTTT.

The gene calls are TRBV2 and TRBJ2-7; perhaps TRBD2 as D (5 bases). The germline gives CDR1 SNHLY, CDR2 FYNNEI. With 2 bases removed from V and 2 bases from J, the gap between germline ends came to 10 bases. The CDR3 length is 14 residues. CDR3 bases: TGTGCCAGCAGTGAACGTAGGACTCCCTACGAGCAGTACTTC. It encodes CASSERRTPYEQYF.

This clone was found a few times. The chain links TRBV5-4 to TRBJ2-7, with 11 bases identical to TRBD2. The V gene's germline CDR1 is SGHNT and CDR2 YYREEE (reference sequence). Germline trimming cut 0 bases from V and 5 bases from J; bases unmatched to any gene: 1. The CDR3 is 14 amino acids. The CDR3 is CASSLELAGDEQYF. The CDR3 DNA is TGTGCCAGCAGCTTGGAACTAGCGGGAGACGAGCAGTACTTC.

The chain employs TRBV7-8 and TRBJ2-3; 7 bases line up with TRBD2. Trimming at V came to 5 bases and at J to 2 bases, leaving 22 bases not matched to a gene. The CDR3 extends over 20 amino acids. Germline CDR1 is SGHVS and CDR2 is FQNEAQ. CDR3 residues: CASSNTRGAGARKFTDTQYF. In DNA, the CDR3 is TGTGCCAGCAGCAATACCCGAGGGGCGGGAGCCCGAAAATTCACAGATACGCAGTATTTT. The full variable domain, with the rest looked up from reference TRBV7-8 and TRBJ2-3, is GAGVSQSPRYKVAKRGQDVALRCDPISGHVSLFWYQQALGQGPEFLTYFQNEAQLDKSGLPSDRFFAERPEGSVSTLKIQRTQQEDSAVYLCASSNTRGAGARKFTDTQYFGPGTRLTVL.

CDR3 nucleotides: TGTGCCAGCAGCTTGGGGCAGGGGGCTGTCGGGGAGCTGTTTTTT. Protein sequence: CASSLGQGAVGELFF. The chain links TRBV7-9 to TRBJ2-2; the match to TRBD1 covers 8 bases. V was pared by 3 bases and J by 7 bases, with 7 bases of the junction left unmatched. The CDR3 contains 15 residues. Germline V gene sequence: CDR1 SEHNR, CDR2 FQNEAQ (reference sequence).

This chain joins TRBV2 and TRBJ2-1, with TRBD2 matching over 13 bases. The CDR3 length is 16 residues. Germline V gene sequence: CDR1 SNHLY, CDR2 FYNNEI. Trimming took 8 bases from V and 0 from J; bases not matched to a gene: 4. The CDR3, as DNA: TGTGCCAGCGTACGGACTAGCGGGAGCTCCTACAATGAGCAGTTCTTC. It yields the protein CASVRTSGSSYNEQFF.

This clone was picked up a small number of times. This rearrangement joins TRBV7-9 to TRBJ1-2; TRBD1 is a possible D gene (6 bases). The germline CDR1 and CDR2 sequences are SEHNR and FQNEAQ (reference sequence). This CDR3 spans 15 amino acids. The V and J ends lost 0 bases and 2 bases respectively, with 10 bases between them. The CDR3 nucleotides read TGTGCCAGCAGCTTAGCCGACAGGCCAAACTATGGCTACACCTTC. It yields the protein CASSLADRPNYGYTF.

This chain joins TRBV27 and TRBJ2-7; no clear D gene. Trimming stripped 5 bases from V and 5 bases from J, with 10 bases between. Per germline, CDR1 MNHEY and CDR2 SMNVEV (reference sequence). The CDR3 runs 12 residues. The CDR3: CASSNRRDEQYF. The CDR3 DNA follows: TGTGCCAGCAGTAACAGACGAGACGAGCAGTACTTC.

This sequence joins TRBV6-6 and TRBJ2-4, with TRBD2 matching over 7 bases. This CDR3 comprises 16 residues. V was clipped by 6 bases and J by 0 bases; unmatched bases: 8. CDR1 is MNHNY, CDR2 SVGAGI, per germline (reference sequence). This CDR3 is CASRPDGGLAKNIQYF. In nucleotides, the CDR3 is TGTGCCAGCAGGCCCGACGGGGGGTTAGCCAAAAACATTCAGTACTTC.

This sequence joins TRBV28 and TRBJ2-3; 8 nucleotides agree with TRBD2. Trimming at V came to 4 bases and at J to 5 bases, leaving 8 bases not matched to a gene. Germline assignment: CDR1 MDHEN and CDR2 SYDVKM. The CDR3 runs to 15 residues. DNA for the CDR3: TGTGCCAGCAGTTCCCCGGCGGGAGGAATAGATACGCAGTATTTT. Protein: CASSSPAGGIDTQYF.

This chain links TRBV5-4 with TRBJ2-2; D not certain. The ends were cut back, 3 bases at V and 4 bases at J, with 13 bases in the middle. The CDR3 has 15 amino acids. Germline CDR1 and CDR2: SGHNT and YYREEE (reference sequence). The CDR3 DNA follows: TGTGCCAGCAGCTCCCTACTTTCTCGCACCGGGGAGCTGTTTTTT. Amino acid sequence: CASSSLLSRTGELFF.

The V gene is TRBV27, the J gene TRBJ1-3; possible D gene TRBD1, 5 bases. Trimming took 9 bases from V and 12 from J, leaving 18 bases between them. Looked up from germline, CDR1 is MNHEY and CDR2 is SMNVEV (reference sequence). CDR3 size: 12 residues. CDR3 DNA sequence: TGTGCCAGGACCTGGGCAGCGGGGCGCATATATTTT. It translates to CARTWAAGRIYF.

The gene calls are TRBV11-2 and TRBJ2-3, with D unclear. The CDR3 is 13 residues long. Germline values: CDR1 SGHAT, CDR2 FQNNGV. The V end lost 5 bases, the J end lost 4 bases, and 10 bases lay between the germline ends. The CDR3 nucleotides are TGTGCCAGCAGCCCAGTTGGGCCAGATACGCAGTATTTT. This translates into CASSPVGPDTQYF.

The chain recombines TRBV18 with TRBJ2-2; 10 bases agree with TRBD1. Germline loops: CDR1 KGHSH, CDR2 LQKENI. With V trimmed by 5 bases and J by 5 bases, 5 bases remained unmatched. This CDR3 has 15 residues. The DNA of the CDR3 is TGTGCCAGCTCAGCCGGGACAGGGGATACCGGGGAGCTGTTTTTT. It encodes CASSAGTGDTGELFF.

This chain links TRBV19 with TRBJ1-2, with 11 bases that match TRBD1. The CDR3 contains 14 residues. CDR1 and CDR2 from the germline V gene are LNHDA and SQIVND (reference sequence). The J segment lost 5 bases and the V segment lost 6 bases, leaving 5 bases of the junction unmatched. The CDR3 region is CASRSGQGDYGYTF. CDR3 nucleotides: TGTGCCAGTAGATCGGGACAGGGGGATTATGGCTACACCTTC.

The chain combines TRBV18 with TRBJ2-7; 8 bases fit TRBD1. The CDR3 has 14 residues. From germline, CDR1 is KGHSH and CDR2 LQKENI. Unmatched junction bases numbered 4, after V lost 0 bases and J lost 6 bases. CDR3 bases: TGTGCCAGCTCACCACCGGGACAGGCGGGCGAGCAGTACTTC. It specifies CASSPPGQAGEQYF.

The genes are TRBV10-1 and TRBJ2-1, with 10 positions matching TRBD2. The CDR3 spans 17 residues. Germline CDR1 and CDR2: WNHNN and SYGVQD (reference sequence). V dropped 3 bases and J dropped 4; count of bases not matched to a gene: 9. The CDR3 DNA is TGCGCCAGCAGTGACCAAGAGACTAGCGGGTATTACAATGAGCAGTTCTTC. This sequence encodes CASSDQETSGYYNEQFF.